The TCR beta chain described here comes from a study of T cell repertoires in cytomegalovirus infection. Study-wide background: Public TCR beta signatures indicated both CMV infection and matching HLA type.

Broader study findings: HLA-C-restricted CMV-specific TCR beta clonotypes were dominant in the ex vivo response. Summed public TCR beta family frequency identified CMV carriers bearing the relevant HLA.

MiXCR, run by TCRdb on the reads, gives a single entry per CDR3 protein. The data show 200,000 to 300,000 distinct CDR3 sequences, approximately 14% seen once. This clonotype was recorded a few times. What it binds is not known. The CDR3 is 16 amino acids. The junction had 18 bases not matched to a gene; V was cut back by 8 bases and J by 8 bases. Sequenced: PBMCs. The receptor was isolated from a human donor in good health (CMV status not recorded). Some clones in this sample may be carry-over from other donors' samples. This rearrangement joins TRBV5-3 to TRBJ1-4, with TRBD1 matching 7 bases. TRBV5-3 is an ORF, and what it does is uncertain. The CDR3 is CASSPGGGRGGEKLFF. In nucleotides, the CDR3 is TGTGCCAGCAGCCCCGGAGGGGGCAGGGGCGGGGAAAAACTGTTTTTT.